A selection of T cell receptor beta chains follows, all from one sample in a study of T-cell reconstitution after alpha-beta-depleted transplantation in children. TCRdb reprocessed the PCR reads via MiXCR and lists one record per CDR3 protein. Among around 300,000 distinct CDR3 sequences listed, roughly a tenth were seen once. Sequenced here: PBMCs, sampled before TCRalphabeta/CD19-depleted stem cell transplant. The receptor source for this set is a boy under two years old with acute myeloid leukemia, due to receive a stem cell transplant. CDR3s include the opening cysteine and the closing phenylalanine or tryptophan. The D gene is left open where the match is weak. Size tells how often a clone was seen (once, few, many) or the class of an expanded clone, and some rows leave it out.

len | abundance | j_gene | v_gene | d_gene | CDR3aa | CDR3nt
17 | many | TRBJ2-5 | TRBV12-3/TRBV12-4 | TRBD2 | CASSPGTSGILQETQYF | TGTGCCAGCAGCCCAGGGACTAGCGGAATCTTACAAGAGACCCAGTACTTC
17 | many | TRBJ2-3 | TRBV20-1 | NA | CSARGPSSSVGADTQYF | TGCAGTGCTAGAGGCCCCTCTTCCAGCGTAGGGGCAGATACGCAGTATTTT
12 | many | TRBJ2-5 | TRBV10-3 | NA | CAISERTETQYF | TGTGCCATCAGTGAGAGGACAGAGACCCAGTACTTC
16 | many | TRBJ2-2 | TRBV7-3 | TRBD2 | CASSSGTSGGAGELFF | TGTGCCAGCAGCTCGGGGACTAGCGGGGGTGCCGGGGAGCTGTTTTTT
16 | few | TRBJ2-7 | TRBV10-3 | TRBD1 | CAISESLRTGTYEQYF | TGTGCCATCAGTGAGTCTCTAAGGACAGGGACCTACGAGCAGTACTTC
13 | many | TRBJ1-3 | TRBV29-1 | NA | CSVEPVSGNTIYF | TGCAGCGTTGAACCGGTCTCTGGAAACACCATATATTTT
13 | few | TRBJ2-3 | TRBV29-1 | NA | CSVAGQVTDTQYF | TGCAGCGTTGCGGGACAAGTCACAGATACGCAGTATTTT
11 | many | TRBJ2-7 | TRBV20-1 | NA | CSARGRYEQYF | TGCAGTGCTAGGGGGCGATACGAGCAGTACTTC
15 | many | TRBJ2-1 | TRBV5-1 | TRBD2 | CASSLTSGGYNEQFF | TGCGCCAGCAGCCTGACTAGCGGGGGCTACAATGAGCAGTTCTTC
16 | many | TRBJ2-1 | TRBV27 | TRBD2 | CASSLRLAASYNEQFF | TGTGCCAGCAGTTTAAGACTAGCGGCCTCCTACAATGAGCAGTTCTTC
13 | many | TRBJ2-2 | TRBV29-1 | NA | CSGRTLGSGELFF | TGCAGCGGGCGGACATTAGGGTCCGGGGAGCTGTTTTTT
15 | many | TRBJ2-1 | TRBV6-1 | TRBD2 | CASRKRGPVIDEQFF | TGTGCCAGCAGAAAGCGGGGGCCCGTTATTGATGAGCAGTTCTTC
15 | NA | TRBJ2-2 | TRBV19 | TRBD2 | CASSMSGALIGELFF | TGTGCCAGTAGTATGAGCGGGGCCTTGATCGGGGAGCTGTTTTTT
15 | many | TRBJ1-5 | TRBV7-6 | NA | CASSPRALGNQPQHF | TGTGCCAGCAGCCCCCGGGCCCTGGGTAATCAGCCCCAGCATTTT
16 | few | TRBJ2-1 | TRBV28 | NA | CASSRIRRGGNNEQFF | TGTGCCAGCAGCCGAATTCGGCGGGGAGGCAACAATGAGCAGTTCTTC
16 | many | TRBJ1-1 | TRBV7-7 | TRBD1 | CASSLALDRSGTEAFF | TGTGCTAGCAGCTTAGCGCTGGACAGGTCCGGCACTGAAGCTTTCTTT
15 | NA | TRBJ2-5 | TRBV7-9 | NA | CASSLTPGPWQTQYF | TGTGCCAGCAGCTTAACCCCAGGGCCCTGGCAGACCCAGTACTTC
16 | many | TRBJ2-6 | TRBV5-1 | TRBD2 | CASSALAGGGANVLTF | TGCGCCAGCAGCGCATTAGCGGGGGGTGGGGCCAACGTCCTGACTTTC
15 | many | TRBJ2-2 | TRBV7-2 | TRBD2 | CASSRLAGETGELFF | TGTGCCAGCAGTAGACTAGCGGGAGAGACCGGGGAGCTGTTTTTT
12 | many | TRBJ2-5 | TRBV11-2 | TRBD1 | CASNDRGETQYF | TGTGCCAGCAACGACAGGGGAGAGACCCAGTACTTC
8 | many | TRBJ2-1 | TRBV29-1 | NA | CSVEEQFF | TGCAGCGTAGAAGAGCAGTTCTTC
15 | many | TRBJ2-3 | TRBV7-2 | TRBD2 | CASSSGLAGADTQYF | TGTGCCAGCAGCTCGGGACTAGCGGGAGCAGATACGCAGTATTTT
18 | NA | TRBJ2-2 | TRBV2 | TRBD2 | CALCSFGGLAGSTGELFF | TGTGCCCTCTGTTCGTTCGGGGGACTAGCGGGGTCCACCGGGGAGCTGTTTTTT
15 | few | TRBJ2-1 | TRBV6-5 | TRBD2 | CASEGRSGSIHEQFF | TGTGCCAGCGAAGGACGGAGCGGGAGTATCCATGAGCAGTTCTTC
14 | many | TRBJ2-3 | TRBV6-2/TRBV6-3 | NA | CASSYGVGADTQYF | TGTGCCAGCAGTTACGGCGTCGGGGCAGATACGCAGTATTTT
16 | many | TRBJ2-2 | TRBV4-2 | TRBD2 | CASSKTSGVPTGELFF | TGTGCCAGCAGCAAAACTAGCGGGGTCCCCACCGGGGAGCTGTTTTTT